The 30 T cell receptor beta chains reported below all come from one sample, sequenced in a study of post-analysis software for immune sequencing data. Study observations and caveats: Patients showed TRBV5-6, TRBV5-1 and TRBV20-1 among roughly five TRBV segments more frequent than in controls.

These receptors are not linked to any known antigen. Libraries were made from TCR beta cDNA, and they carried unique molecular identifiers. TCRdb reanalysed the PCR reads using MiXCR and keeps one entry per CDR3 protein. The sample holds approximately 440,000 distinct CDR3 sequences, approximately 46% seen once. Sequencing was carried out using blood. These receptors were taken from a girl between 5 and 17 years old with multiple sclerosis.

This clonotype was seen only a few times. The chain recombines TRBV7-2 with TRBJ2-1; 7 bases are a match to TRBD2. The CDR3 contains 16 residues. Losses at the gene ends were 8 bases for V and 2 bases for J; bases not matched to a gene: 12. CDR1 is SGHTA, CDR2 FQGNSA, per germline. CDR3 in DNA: TGTGCCAGCCTGAAAGTGGCGGGAGCCCCCTACAATGAGCAGTTCTTC. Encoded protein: CASLKVAGAPYNEQFF.

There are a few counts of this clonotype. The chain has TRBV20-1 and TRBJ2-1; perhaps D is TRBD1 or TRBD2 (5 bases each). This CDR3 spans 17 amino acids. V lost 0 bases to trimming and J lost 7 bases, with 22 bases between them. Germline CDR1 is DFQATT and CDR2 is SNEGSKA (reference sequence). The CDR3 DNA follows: TGCAGTGCTAGAGATCAGGGTTGGGCTACTAGAGGTAATGAGCAGTTCTTC. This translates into CSARDQGWATRGNEQFF.

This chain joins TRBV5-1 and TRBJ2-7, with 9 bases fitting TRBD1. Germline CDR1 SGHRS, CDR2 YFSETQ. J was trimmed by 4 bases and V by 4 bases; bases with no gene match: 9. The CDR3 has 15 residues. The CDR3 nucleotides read TGCGCCAGCAGCCCAGGACAGGGGCGAGGTTACGAGCAGTACTTC. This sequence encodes CASSPGQGRGYEQYF.

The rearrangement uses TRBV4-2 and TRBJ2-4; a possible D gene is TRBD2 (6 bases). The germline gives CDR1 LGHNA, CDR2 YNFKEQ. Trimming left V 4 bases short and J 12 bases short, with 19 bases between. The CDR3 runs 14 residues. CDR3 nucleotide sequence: TGTGCCAGCAGCCGTAGCGGTTCGTCCCACGATCAGTACTTC. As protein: CASSRSGSSHDQYF.

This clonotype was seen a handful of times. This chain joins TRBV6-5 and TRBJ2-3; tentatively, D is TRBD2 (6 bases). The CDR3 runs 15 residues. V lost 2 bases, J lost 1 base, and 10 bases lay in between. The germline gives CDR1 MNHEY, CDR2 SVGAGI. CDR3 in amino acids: CASSYRRDGTDTQYF. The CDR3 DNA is TGTGCCAGCAGTTACAGGCGGGATGGCACAGATACGCAGTATTTT.

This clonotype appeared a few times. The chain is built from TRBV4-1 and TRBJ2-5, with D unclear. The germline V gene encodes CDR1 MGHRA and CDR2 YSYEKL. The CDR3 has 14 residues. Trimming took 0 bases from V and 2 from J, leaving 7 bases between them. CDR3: CASSQDNVQETQYF. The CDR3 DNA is TGCGCCAGCAGCCAAGACAACGTACAAGAGACCCAGTACTTC.

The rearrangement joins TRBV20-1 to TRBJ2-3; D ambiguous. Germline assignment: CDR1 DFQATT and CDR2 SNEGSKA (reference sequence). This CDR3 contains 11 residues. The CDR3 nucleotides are TGCTACGCCCGAAACACAGATACGCAGTATTTT. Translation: CYARNTDTQYF.

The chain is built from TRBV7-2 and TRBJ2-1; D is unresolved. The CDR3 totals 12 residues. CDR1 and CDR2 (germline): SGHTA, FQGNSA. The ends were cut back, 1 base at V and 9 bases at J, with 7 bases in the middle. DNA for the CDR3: TGTGCCAGCAGCTTAGTCGCGTCTGAGCAGTTCTTC. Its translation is CASSLVASEQFF. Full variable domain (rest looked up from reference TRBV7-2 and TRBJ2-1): GAGVSQSPSNKVTEKGKDVELRCDPISGHTALYWYRQSLGQGLEFLIYFQGNSAPDKSGLPSDRFSAERTGGSVSTLTIQRTQQEDSAVYLCASSLVASEQFFGPGTRLTVL.

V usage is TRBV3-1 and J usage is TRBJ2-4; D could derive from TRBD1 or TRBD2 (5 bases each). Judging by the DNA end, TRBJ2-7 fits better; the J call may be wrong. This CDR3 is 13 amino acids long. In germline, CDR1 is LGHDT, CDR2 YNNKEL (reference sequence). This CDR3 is CASSHRGQDEQYF. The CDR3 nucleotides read TGTGCCAGCAGCCACCGGGGCCAAGACGAGCAGTACTTC.

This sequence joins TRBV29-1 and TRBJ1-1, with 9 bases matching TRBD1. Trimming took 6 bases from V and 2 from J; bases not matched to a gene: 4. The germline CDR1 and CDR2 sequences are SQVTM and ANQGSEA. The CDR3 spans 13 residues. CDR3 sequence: CSVSDRGNTEAFF. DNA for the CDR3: TGCAGCGTCTCGGACAGGGGTAACACTGAAGCTTTCTTT.

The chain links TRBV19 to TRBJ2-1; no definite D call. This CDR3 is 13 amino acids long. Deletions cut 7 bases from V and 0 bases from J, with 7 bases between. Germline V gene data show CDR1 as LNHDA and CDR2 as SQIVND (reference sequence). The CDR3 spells CASTSASYNEQFF. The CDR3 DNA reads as TGTGCCAGTACCTCGGCCTCCTACAATGAGCAGTTCTTC.

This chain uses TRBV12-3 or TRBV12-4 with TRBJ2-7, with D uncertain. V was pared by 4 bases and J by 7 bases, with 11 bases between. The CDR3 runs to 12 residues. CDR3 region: CASSYGGWEQYF. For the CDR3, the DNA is TGTGCCAGCAGTTACGGTGGTTGGGAGCAGTACTTC.

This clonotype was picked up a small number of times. The CDR3 reads CAISEEQPYGYTF. In nucleotides, the CDR3 is TGTGCCATCAGTGAAGAGCAGCCCTATGGCTACACCTTC. The chain recombines TRBV10-3 with TRBJ1-2, with unresolved D. CDR1 and CDR2 (germline): ENHRY, SYGVKD. Trimming pared 3 bases from V and 4 bases from J, leaving 9 bases between. The CDR3 sequence is 13 residues long.

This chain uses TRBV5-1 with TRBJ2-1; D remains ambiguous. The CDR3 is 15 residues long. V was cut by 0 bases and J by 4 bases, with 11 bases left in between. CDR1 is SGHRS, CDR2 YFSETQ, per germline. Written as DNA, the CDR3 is TGCGCCAGCAGCTTGGCCGGTACCGCATACAATGAGCAGTTCTTC. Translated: CASSLAGTAYNEQFF.

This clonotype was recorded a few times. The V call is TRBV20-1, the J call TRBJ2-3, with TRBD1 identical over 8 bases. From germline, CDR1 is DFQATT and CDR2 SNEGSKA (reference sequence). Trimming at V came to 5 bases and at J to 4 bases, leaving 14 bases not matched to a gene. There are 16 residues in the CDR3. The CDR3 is CSAFEAGGTSADTQYF. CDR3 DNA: TGCAGTGCTTTTGAGGCAGGGGGCACGTCCGCAGATACGCAGTATTTT.

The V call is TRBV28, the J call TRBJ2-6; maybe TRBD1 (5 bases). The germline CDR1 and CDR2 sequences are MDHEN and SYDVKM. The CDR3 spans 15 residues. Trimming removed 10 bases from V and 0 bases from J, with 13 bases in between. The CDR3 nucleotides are TGTGCCACCATAGACAGAAGCTCTGGGGCCAACGTCCTGACTTTC. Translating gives CATIDRSSGANVLTF.

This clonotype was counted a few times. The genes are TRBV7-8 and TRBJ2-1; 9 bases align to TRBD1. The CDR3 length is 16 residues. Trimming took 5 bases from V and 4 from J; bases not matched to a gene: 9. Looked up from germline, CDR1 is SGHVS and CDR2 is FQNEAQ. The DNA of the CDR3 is TGTGCCAGCAGCACCGCGGGACAGGGCCTTTACAATGAGCAGTTCTTC. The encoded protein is CASSTAGQGLYNEQFF.

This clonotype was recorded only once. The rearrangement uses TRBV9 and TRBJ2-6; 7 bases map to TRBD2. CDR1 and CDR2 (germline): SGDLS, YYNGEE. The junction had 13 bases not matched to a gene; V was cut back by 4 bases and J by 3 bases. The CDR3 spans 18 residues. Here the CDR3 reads CASSPWQGGTRGANVLTF. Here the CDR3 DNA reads TGTGCCAGCAGCCCCTGGCAGGGAGGGACTCGTGGGGCCAACGTCCTGACTTTC.

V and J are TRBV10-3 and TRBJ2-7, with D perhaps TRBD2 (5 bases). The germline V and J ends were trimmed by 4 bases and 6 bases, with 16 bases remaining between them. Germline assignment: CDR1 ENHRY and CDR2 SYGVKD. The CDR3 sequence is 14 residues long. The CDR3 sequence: CAISVEAYLAEQYF. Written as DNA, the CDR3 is TGTGCCATCAGTGTGGAGGCCTACCTGGCCGAGCAGTACTTC.

Here the CDR3 reads CATRDYVTYEQYF. The CDR3 coding sequence is TGTGCCACCCGGGACTACGTCACCTACGAGCAGTACTTC. This chain links TRBV27 with TRBJ2-7, with 7 positions matching TRBD2. CDR1 and CDR2 (germline): MNHEY, SMNVEV (reference sequence). The junction had 8 bases not matched to a gene; V was cut back by 10 bases and J by 2 bases. This CDR3 contains 13 residues.

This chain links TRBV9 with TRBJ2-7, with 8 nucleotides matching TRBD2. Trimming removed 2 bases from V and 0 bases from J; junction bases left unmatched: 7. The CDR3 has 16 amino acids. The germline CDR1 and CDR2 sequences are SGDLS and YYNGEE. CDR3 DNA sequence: TGTGCCAGCAGCGTCGACCCCAGCGGGGGCTCCTACGAGCAGTACTTC. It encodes CASSVDPSGGSYEQYF.

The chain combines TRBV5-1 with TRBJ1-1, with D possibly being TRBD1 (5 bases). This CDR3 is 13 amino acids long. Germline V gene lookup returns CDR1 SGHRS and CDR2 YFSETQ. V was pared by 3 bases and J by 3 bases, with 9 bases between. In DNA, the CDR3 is TGCGCCAGCAGCTCGGGGGTGGACACTGAAGCTTTCTTT. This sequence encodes CASSSGVDTEAFF.

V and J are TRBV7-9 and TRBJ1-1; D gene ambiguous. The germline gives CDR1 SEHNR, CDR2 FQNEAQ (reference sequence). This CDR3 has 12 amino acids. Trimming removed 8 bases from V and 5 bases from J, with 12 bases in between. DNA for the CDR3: TGTGCCAGCCAGTTAGCGGCGACTGAAGCTTTCTTT. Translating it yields CASQLAATEAFF. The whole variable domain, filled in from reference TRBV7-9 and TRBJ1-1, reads DTGVSQNPRHKITKRGQNVTFRCDPISEHNRLYWYRQTLGQGPEFLTYFQNEAQLEKSRLLSDRFSAERPKGSFSTLEIQRTEQGDSAMYLCASQLAATEAFFGQGTRLTVV.

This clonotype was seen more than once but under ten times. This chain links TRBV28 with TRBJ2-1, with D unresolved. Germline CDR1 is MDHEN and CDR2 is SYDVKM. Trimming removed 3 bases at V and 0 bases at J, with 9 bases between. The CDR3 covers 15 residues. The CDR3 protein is CASSFEGISYNEQFF. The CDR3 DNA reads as TGTGCCAGCAGTTTCGAAGGGATCTCCTACAATGAGCAGTTCTTC.

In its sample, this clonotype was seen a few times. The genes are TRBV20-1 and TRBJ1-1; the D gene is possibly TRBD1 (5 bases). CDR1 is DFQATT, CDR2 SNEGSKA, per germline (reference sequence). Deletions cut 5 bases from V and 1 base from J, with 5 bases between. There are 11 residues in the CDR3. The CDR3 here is CSAQGNTEAFF. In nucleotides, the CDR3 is TGCAGTGCTCAGGGGAACACTGAAGCTTTCTTT.

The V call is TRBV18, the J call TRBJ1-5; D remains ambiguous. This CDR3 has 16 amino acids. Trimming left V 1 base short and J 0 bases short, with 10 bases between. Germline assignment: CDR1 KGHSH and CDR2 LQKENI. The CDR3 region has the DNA TGTGCCAGCTCACCACTCCCCAGCAATAGCAATCAGCCCCAGCATTTT. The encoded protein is CASSPLPSNSNQPQHF.

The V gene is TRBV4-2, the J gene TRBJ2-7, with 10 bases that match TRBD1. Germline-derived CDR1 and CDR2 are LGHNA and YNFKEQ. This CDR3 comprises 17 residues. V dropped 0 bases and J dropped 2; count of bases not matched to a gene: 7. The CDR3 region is CASSQEGTGVTAYEQYF. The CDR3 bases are TGTGCCAGCAGCCAAGAGGGGACAGGGGTCACCGCCTACGAGCAGTACTTC.

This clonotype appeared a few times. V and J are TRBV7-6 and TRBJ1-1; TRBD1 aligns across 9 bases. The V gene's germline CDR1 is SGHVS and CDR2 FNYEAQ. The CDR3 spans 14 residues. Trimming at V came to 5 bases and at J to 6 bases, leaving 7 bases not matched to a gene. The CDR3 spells CASSTGTGWSEAFF. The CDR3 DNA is TGTGCCAGCAGCACCGGGACAGGGTGGTCTGAAGCTTTCTTT.

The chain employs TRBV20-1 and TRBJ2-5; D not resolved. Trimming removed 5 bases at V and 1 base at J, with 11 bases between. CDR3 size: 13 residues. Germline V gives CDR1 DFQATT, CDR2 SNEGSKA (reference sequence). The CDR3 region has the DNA TGCAGTGCTGGCCTACCGACCCAAGAGACCCAGTACTTC. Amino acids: CSAGLPTQETQYF.

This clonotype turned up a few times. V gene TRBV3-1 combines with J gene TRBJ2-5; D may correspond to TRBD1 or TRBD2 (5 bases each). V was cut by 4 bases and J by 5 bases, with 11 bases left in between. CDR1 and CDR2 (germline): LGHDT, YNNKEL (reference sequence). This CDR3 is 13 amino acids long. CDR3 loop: CASSRGRAETQYF. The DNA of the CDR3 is TGTGCCAGCAGCCGGGGACGGGCGGAGACCCAGTACTTC.